This is a list of T cell receptor beta chains from one sample in a study of T-cell memory formation after mild COVID-19. TCRdb reprocessed the 5' RACE reads with MiXCR, giving one entry per CDR3 protein. The sample lists roughly 600,000 distinct CDR3 sequences, around 17% seen once, with around 11% in the top ten. The sequenced material came from PBMCs or a T cell subset sorted from them (not recorded which). The receptors come from an adult woman who had mild COVID-19 (a few samples of this study predate the infection). Cell type and time point are not known. Both conserved end residues are trimmed from each CDR3. The order of the fields is V gene, J gene, CDR3 protein.

TRBV20-1,TRBJ2-3,SARITTSTDTQY
TRBV7-9,TRBJ1-2,ASGQGPNYGYT
TRBV5-1,TRBJ2-2,ASSSQGPMITGELF
TRBV5-1,TRBJ2-7,ASSLVAPSSYEQY
TRBV5-1,TRBJ2-5,ASSFGGGGEETQY
TRBV7-6,TRBJ1-1,ASSLGEWGASAEAF
TRBV7-9,TRBJ1-6,ASSSHAGTLNSPLH
TRBV30,TRBJ2-7,AWSRGRDEQY
TRBV7-9,TRBJ2-1,ASSLVSVGPNNEQF
TRBV12-3/TRBV12-4,TRBJ1-2,ASSPPGRGWNT
TRBV5-1,TRBJ1-1,ASSLSEGVGTEAF
TRBV4-2,TRBJ2-1,ASSQGSGGSDDNEQF
TRBV7-8,TRBJ2-5,ASSSTSGGTQQTQY
TRBV10-3,TRBJ1-1,AISDVGRTEAF
TRBV5-1,TRBJ2-5,ASSLGQIGETQY
TRBV12-3/TRBV12-4,TRBJ2-1,ASSPNRGRAYNEQF
TRBV7-8,TRBJ2-1,ASSLALAGAPQF
TRBV7-6,TRBJ1-4,ASSRGRFRTNEKLF
TRBV14,TRBJ2-1,ASSQGQVRRSEQF
TRBV2,TRBJ2-5,ASSGPIGPRETQY
TRBV21-1,TRBJ2-5,ASSNAGAQETQY
TRBV4-2,TRBJ2-1,ASSQEFQRGNEQF
TRBV4-1,TRBJ1-5,ASSQDTGSGQPQH
TRBV7-9,TRBJ2-3,ASSGFSTDTQY
TRBV12-3/TRBV12-4,TRBJ2-1,ASSPPWGGYNEQF
TRBV4-1,TRBJ1-2,ASSQEGESYGYT
TRBV4-2,TRBJ2-3,ASSQDLAGGTDTQY
TRBV2,TRBJ2-3,ASTQRLSTDTQY
TRBV7-2,TRBJ2-5,ASSPWAGQETQY
TRBV7-6,TRBJ2-3,ASSLGTGVDTQY
TRBV5-1,TRBJ2-7,ASSLGWGVDFEQY
TRBV29-1,TRBJ1-2,SVAWQFNYGYT
TRBV30,TRBJ1-5,AWSLGGNQPQH
TRBV4-3,TRBJ2-6,ASGVWGSGANVLT
TRBV7-9,TRBJ2-7,ASSLQERGDEQY
TRBV29-1,TRBJ1-2,SVEDLTPPGYT
TRBV6-6,TRBJ2-3,ASSYLLADTQY
TRBV7-3,TRBJ2-2,ASSLLGFTGELF
TRBV30,TRBJ1-1,ALSGAF
TRBV20-1,TRBJ2-1,SARDFMTGTGAAGEQF
TRBV3-1,TRBJ2-7,ASSRPGTGTYEQY
TRBV25-1,TRBJ1-4,ASSEPSGGDEKLF
TRBV6-5,TRBJ2-7,ASSRGLLSYEQY
TRBV10-2,TRBJ1-5,ASSESGRNQPQH
TRBV5-1,TRBJ2-5,ASYPDYLQETQY
TRBV10-3,TRBJ2-1,AISLTFNEQF
TRBV20-1,TRBJ2-3,SASWTGKKTDTQY
TRBV7-9,TRBJ2-3,ASSSLRERRGDTQY
TRBV12-3/TRBV12-4,TRBJ1-1,ASSLAVGEAF
TRBV24-1,TRBJ2-3,ATSGTYTDTQY
TRBV5-5,TRBJ1-1,ASSLEAGTGSTEAF
TRBV7-9,TRBJ1-2,ASSLLEANGYT
TRBV7-2,TRBJ2-7,ASSLVTLRSGRLSYEQY
TRBV5-1,TRBJ2-1,ASSSGTMANEQF
TRBV29-1,TRBJ1-6,SVAEDSLYNSPLH
TRBV7-9,TRBJ2-5,ASSRSDAERPSQETQY
TRBV4-1,TRBJ1-4,ASSQGGGDNEKLF